This entry lists 21 T cell receptor beta chains sequenced from one sample in a study of blood T cell repertoires in COVID-19. Sequenced by immunoSEQ multiplex PCR; TCRdb stores in-frame clones only, minus some. Of under 250,000 clones in the sample, about 91% were seen once. The sequencing sample was made of peripheral blood. The source of these receptors is a woman in her 30s with COVID-19, enrolled during active disease.

V usage is TRBV19 and J usage is TRBJ1-5; D ambiguous. Per germline, CDR1 LNHDA and CDR2 SQIVND (reference sequence). This CDR3 has 12 residues. V gave up 3 bases and J gave up 7 bases, with 7 bases separating them. In DNA, the CDR3 is TGTGCCAGTAGTATTTGGGAGCAGCCCCAGCATTTT. This gives the protein CASSIWEQPQHF.

This clone has a single count. V gene TRBV7-2 combines with J gene TRBJ2-6; 7 bases fit TRBD1. Germline loops: CDR1 SGHTA, CDR2 FQGNSA. The junction had 3 bases not matched to a gene; V was cut back by 2 bases and J by 8 bases. This CDR3 region has 14 residues. The CDR3 coding sequence is TGTGCCAGCAGCTTAAGACAGGGTTCCAACGTCCTGACTTTC. It is translated as CASSLRQGSNVLTF. Complete variable domain (other parts from reference TRBV7-2 and TRBJ2-6): GAGVSQSPSNKVTEKGKDVELRCDPISGHTALYWYRQSLGQGLEFLIYFQGNSAPDKSGLPSDRFSAERTGGSVSTLTIQRTQQEDSAVYLCASSLRQGSNVLTFGAGSRLTVL.

DNA of the CDR3: TGTGCCTGGAGTCGACTCAGGGAGGGTGGCCAGTACTTC. It yields the protein CAWSRLREGGQYF. The rearrangement links TRBV30 to TRBJ2-5; 7 bases are a match to TRBD2. The V segment lost 2 bases and the J segment 10 bases; nucleotides outside the gene matches: 10. CDR1 is GTSNPN, CDR2 SVGIG, per germline (reference sequence). The CDR3 spans 13 residues. Complete variable domain (other parts from reference TRBV30 and TRBJ2-5): SQTIHQWPATLVQPVGSPLSLECTVEGTSNPNLYWYRQAAGRGLQLLFYSVGIGQISSEVPQNLSASRPQDRQFILSSKKLLLSDSGFYLCAWSRLREGGQYFGPGTRLLVL.

The chain carries TRBV9 and TRBJ1-1, with 12 bases fitting TRBD1. Germline V gives CDR1 SGDLS, CDR2 YYNGEE. J lost 0 bases, V lost 3 bases, and 12 bases had no gene match. CDR3 length: 19 residues. Here the CDR3 DNA reads TGTGCCAGCAGCGGGGGACAGGGGGCGACTCCTTCAATGAACACTGAAGCTTTCTTT. Amino acid sequence: CASSGGQGATPSMNTEAFF.

The V gene is TRBV12-3 or TRBV12-4, the J gene TRBJ2-5; D is uncertain. With 3 bases removed from V and 2 bases from J, the gap between germline ends came to 4 bases. This CDR3 spans 12 amino acids. CDR3: CASSFQQETQYF. CDR3 nucleotides: TGTGCCAGCAGTTTTCAACAAGAGACCCAGTACTTC.

The chain has TRBV5-4 and TRBJ2-2; weak D call: TRBD2 (5 bases). CDR3 size: 15 residues. The V end lost 2 bases, the J end lost 5 bases, and 13 bases lay between the germline ends. Germline V gene sequence: CDR1 SGHNT, CDR2 YYREEE (reference sequence). The CDR3 is CASSFGEGTTGELFF. The CDR3 nucleotides are TGTGCCAGCAGCTTCGGTGAGGGCACGACCGGGGAGCTGTTTTTT.

This chain uses TRBV12-5 with TRBJ1-5; tentatively, D is TRBD1 (5 bases). The CDR3 consists of 16 residues. The germline V and J ends were trimmed by 6 bases and 1 base, with 16 bases remaining between them. Germline CDR1 is LGHNT and CDR2 is FRNRAP. As DNA, the CDR3 is TGTGCTAGTGGCCAGATACAGGAGAAGAGCAATCAGCCCCAGCATTTT. Protein: CASGQIQEKSNQPQHF.

V gene TRBV6-2 or TRBV6-3 combines with J gene TRBJ2-7; D is uncertain. Germline CDR1 is MNHEY and CDR2 is SVGEGT. Trimming stripped 2 bases from V and 3 bases from J, with 11 bases between. This CDR3 region has 14 residues. CDR3 nucleotide sequence: TGTGCCAGCAGTTACGGGCTGGCGAACTACGAGCAGTACGTC. This encodes CASSYGLANYEQYV.

V usage is TRBV24-1 and J usage is TRBJ2-1, with 9 positions matching TRBD1. The V gene end was trimmed by 4 bases and the J gene end by 3 bases; junction bases not matched to a gene: 6. The CDR3 totals 16 residues. Germline loops: CDR1 KGHDR, CDR2 SFDVKD. CDR3 DNA: TGTGCCACCAGTGAACGGGGACAGGGATTCTACAATGAGCAGTTCTTC. As protein: CATSERGQGFYNEQFF.

The genes are TRBV15 and TRBJ1-6; 7 bases are a match to TRBD1. The trim removed 4 bases at V and 9 bases at J, leaving 15 bases unmatched. Germline-derived CDR1 and CDR2 are LNHNV and YYDKDF (reference sequence). This CDR3 comprises 17 residues. The CDR3 region is CATSTTTPGTVPSPLHF. The CDR3 nucleotides are TGTGCCACCAGCACTACTACCCCCGGGACAGTACCTTCACCCCTCCACTTT.

V gene TRBV11-2 combines with J gene TRBJ1-1; 8 bases fit TRBD1. V gave up 1 base and J gave up 10 bases; unmatched junction bases: 20. The length of the CDR3 is 18 residues. Germline V gene data show CDR1 as SGHAT and CDR2 as FQNNGV. CDR3 amino acids: CASSLGGGLGQGARGAFF. The CDR3, as DNA: TGTGCCAGCAGCTTAGGGGGAGGACTAGGCCAGGGGGCGAGGGGAGCTTTCTTT.

The chain combines TRBV4-1 with TRBJ2-7; maybe TRBD1 (5 bases). The CDR3 extends over 16 amino acids. Germline V CDR1 and CDR2: MGHRA, YSYEKL. V was trimmed by 0 bases and J by 3 bases, leaving 15 bases between them. The CDR3 loop reads CASSQDGAGSYYEQYF. The CDR3 DNA follows: TGCGCCAGCAGCCAAGATGGAGCAGGGTCCTACTACGAGCAGTACTTC.

The genes are TRBV5-1 and TRBJ1-1; possible D gene TRBD1, 5 bases. The CDR3 extends over 14 amino acids. V lost 0 bases and J lost 2, with 8 bases in between. Looked up from germline, CDR1 is SGHRS and CDR2 is YFSETQ. The CDR3 DNA follows: TGCGCCAGCAGCTTGGATGGGACTAACACTGAAGCTTTCTTT. Its translation is CASSLDGTNTEAFF.

The rearrangement links TRBV3-1 (or the pseudogene TRBV3-2) to TRBJ1-1; the D is unclear. V was cut by 1 base and J by 2 bases, with 2 bases left in between. The CDR3 length is 12 residues. Germline CDR1 is LGHDT and CDR2 is YNNKEL (reference sequence). CDR3 sequence reads: CASSQANTEAFF. The CDR3 DNA reads as TGTGCCAGCAGCCAAGCAAACACTGAAGCTTTCTTT.

This chain connects TRBV4-3 to TRBJ1-2, with D possibly TRBD1 on 5 matching bases. Germline V gene data show CDR1 as LGHNA and CDR2 as YSLEER. Trimming stripped 1 base from V and 8 bases from J, with 11 bases between. The CDR3 has 13 residues. The CDR3 nucleotides are TGCGCCAGCAGCCAAGCAGGGTCTCGGGGCTACACCTTC. Translated: CASSQAGSRGYTF.

The CDR3: CASSPQDSHGEQYF. The CDR3 nucleotides are TGTGCCAGCTCACCACAGGACAGCCACGGAGAGCAGTACTTC. The chain carries TRBV18 and TRBJ2-7, with D perhaps matching TRBD1 (6 bases). There are 14 residues in the CDR3. V was trimmed by 1 base and J by 7 bases, leaving 14 bases between them. The germline CDR1 and CDR2 sequences are KGHSH and LQKENI.

The V and J genes are TRBV5-1 and TRBJ2-3; 7 positions agree with TRBD2. The germline V gene has CDR1 SGHRS and CDR2 YFSETQ. The CDR3 consists of 15 residues. Trimming cost V 0 bases and J 2 bases; bases outside gene matches: 3. The CDR3 region is CASSLVGLPTDTQYF. The CDR3, as DNA: TGCGCCAGCAGCTTGGTGGGACTACCCACAGATACGCAGTATTTT.

The rearrangement links TRBV10-2 to TRBJ1-2; 8 bases line up with TRBD1. The CDR3 sequence is 16 residues long. V dropped 0 bases and J dropped 8; count of bases not matched to a gene: 11. Germline V gene sequence: CDR1 WSHSY, CDR2 SAAADI. CDR3 coding DNA: TGCGCCAGCAGTGAGTCATTTCTAGAGGCAGGGGGCGGCTACACCTTC. As protein: CASSESFLEAGGGYTF.

The V and J genes are TRBV19 and TRBJ1-2; 8 nucleotides line up with TRBD1. Germline CDR1 is LNHDA and CDR2 is SQIVND (reference sequence). The V and J ends lost 3 bases and 3 bases, in that order; junction bases with no gene match: 3. This CDR3 is built from 14 residues. CDR3 residues: CASSIQGADYGYTF. CDR3 nucleotides: TGTGCCAGTAGTATTCAGGGGGCGGACTATGGCTACACCTTC.

This clone was counted once. J is TRBJ2-1 and V is TRBV19; the D gene is possibly TRBD2 (6 bases). V shed 3 bases and J shed 2 bases, with 8 bases lying between them. This CDR3 has 14 residues. Germline V gives CDR1 LNHDA, CDR2 SQIVND (reference sequence). The CDR3: CASSMGGAYNEQFF. The CDR3 DNA reads TGTGCCAGTAGTATGGGCGGGGCCTACAATGAGCAGTTCTTC.

J is TRBJ2-7 and V is TRBV6-6; D remains ambiguous. The V end lost 9 bases, the J end lost 0 bases, and 9 bases lay between the germline ends. Germline V gives CDR1 MNHNY, CDR2 SVGAGI (reference sequence). CDR3 length equals 12 residues. The CDR3 DNA reads as TGTGCCAGTGGGCTTAGCTCCTACGAGCAGTACTTC. Amino acid sequence: CASGLSSYEQYF.